This T cell receptor beta chain appears in the sequencing data of a study of blood T cells in healthy people across ages. Of note for this clonotype: Its cognate antigen is unknown.

Through a sample-barcoded 5' primer and a J-beta primer mix, a second PCR was run for about 6 to 12 cycles. TCRdb independently ran MiXCR on the 5' RACE reads; one entry per CDR3 protein. The data show around 1,900,000 distinct CDR3 sequences, about 39% seen once. The CDR3 has 15 amino acids. The germline CDR1 and CDR2 sequences are MNHEY and SVGEGT. V was trimmed by 6 bases and J by 0 bases, leaving 13 bases between them. Points from the study as a whole: Leaving the PBMCs unsorted stopped any conclusive comparison of naive versus antigen-experienced cells.

This receptor was taken from a human donor in good health. V and J are TRBV6-2 or TRBV6-3 and TRBJ2-3; either TRBD1 or TRBD2 may fit D (5 bases each). Material for sequencing was blood. CDR3 DNA: TGTGCCAGCAGACGACCGGGACGGAGCACAGATACGCAGTATTTT. Translating it yields CASRRPGRSTDTQYF.